These 3 T cell receptor beta chains share one sample of origin, sequenced in a study of neurological immune-mediated disorders. Using its own MiXCR run on the 5' RACE reads, TCRdb lists one record per CDR3 protein. This table holds about 46,000 distinct CDR3 sequences, 1.9% found once. The sequenced sample was PBMCs. These receptors were collected from a woman in her 40s with multiple sclerosis.

This clonotype was recorded many times. This chain connects TRBV11-2 to TRBJ2-1; 11 nucleotides line up with TRBD1. The germline CDR1 and CDR2 sequences are SGHAT and FQNNGV. This CDR3 has 13 amino acids. The J segment lost 9 bases and the V segment lost 8 bases, leaving 6 bases of the junction unmatched. This chain's CDR3 is CASATDRGLEQFF. In nucleotides, the CDR3 is TGTGCCAGCGCCACGGACAGGGGGCTTGAGCAGTTCTTC. Using reference TRBV11-2 and TRBJ2-1 for the parts outside the CDR3, the full variable domain is EAGVAQSPRYKIIEKRQSVAFWCNPISGHATLYWYQQILGQGPKLLIQFQNNGVVDDSQLPKDRFSAERLKGVDSTLKIQPAKLEDSAVYLCASATDRGLEQFFGPGTRLTVL.

This clonotype was seen many times. The rearrangement uses TRBV5-1 and TRBJ1-2, with D unresolved. V dropped 4 bases and J dropped 2 bases, with 15 bases sitting between them. Germline assignment: CDR1 SGHRS and CDR2 YFSETQ. The CDR3 covers 15 residues. The CDR3 spells CASSHRGDRNYGYTF. The DNA for the CDR3 is TGCGCCAGCAGCCACCGCGGAGACCGAAACTATGGCTACACCTTC.

This clonotype was counted at least ten times. The gene calls are TRBV10-3 and TRBJ2-3; weak D call: TRBD1 (6 bases). The CDR3 is 14 residues long. The germline V gene encodes CDR1 ENHRY and CDR2 SYGVKD. V gave up 3 bases and J gave up 0 bases, with 7 bases separating them. The CDR3 loop is CAISDRGSTDTQYF. The DNA for the CDR3 is TGTGCCATCAGTGACAGGGGTAGCACAGATACGCAGTATTTT.